This TCR beta chain was recovered during a study of Ad26.COV2.S vaccination and SARS-CoV-2 variants. This clone was observed once. Sequencing used immunoSEQ multiplex PCR; TCRdb keeps in-frame clones, though not all of them. This table holds about 350,000 clones, approximately 85% found once. The germline CDR1 and CDR2 sequences are MNHEY and SVGAGI. V dropped 4 bases and J dropped 4; count of bases not matched to a gene: 4. CDR3 length: 13 amino acids. Treatment specified: roughly 20 received Ad26.COV2.S at low or high dose, single or two shots; five or six received placebo; per-sample allocation not given. On day 63 after the first injection, vaccine and placebo recipients gave samples.

The chain carries TRBV6-5 and TRBJ2-7, with TRBD1 matching 7 bases. The specimen was peripheral blood, collected in a trial of Ad26.COV2.S vaccine versus placebo. The TCR comes from a person aged 18-65 years who received the Ad26.COV2.S COVID-19 vaccine or a placebo. The CDR3 nucleotides read TGTGCCAGCAGTTCGGGACAGAGATACGAGCAGTACTTC. Protein: CASSSGQRYEQYF.